This record covers a single T cell receptor (beta chain). Its matching antigen is unknown. Those who donated were healthy bone marrow donors. Despite likely unrecorded immune exposures, the donors were nominally healthy at the time of sampling. This sample was taken from a study of cytomegalovirus exposure and HLA in healthy donors. Regarding the study as a whole: Later analysis suggested most CMV-associated TCR beta chains were HLA-restricted. Analyses of presence/absence relied on an assumption of roughly uniform sequencing depth across donors.

The primer mix had 60 Vbeta and 13 Jbeta primers. Clones were read by immunoSEQ multiplex PCR, and TCRdb kept only the in-frame ones, dropping some. Here the sample spans about 88,000 clones, 79% being singletons. CDR1 and CDR2 from the germline V gene are SGHDN and FVKESK. This CDR3 spans 16 amino acids. Losses at the gene ends were 5 bases for V and 1 base for J; bases not matched to a gene: 8. The chain uses TRBV14 and TRBJ2-1, with TRBD2 matching over 7 bases. What was sequenced was PBMCs. The sequence derives from a man between 25 and 39 years old in good health and CMV-seronegative. The DNA for the CDR3 is TGTGCCAGCAGCTCGTTGGCGGGGGAATCCTACAATGAGCAGTTCTTC. This gives the protein CASSSLAGESYNEQFF.